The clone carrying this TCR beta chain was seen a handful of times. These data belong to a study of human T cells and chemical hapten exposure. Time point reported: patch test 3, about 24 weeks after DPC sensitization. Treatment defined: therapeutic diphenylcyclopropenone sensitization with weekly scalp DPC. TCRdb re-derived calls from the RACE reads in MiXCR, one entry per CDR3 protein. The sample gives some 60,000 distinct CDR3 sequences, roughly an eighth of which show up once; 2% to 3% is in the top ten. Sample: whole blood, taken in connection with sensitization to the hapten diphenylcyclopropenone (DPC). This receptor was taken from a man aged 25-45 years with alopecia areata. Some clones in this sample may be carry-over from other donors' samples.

The CDR3 DNA reads TGTGCCAGCAGCCAGAACAGGGTGGATACCGGGGAGCTGTTTTTT. Its translation is CASSQNRVDTGELFF. The chain has TRBV7-9 and TRBJ2-2; D possibly corresponds to TRBD1 (6 bases). Germline V gene data show CDR1 as SEHNR and CDR2 as FQNEAQ (reference sequence). V was cut by 5 bases and J by 5 bases, with 15 bases left in between. The CDR3 totals 15 residues.